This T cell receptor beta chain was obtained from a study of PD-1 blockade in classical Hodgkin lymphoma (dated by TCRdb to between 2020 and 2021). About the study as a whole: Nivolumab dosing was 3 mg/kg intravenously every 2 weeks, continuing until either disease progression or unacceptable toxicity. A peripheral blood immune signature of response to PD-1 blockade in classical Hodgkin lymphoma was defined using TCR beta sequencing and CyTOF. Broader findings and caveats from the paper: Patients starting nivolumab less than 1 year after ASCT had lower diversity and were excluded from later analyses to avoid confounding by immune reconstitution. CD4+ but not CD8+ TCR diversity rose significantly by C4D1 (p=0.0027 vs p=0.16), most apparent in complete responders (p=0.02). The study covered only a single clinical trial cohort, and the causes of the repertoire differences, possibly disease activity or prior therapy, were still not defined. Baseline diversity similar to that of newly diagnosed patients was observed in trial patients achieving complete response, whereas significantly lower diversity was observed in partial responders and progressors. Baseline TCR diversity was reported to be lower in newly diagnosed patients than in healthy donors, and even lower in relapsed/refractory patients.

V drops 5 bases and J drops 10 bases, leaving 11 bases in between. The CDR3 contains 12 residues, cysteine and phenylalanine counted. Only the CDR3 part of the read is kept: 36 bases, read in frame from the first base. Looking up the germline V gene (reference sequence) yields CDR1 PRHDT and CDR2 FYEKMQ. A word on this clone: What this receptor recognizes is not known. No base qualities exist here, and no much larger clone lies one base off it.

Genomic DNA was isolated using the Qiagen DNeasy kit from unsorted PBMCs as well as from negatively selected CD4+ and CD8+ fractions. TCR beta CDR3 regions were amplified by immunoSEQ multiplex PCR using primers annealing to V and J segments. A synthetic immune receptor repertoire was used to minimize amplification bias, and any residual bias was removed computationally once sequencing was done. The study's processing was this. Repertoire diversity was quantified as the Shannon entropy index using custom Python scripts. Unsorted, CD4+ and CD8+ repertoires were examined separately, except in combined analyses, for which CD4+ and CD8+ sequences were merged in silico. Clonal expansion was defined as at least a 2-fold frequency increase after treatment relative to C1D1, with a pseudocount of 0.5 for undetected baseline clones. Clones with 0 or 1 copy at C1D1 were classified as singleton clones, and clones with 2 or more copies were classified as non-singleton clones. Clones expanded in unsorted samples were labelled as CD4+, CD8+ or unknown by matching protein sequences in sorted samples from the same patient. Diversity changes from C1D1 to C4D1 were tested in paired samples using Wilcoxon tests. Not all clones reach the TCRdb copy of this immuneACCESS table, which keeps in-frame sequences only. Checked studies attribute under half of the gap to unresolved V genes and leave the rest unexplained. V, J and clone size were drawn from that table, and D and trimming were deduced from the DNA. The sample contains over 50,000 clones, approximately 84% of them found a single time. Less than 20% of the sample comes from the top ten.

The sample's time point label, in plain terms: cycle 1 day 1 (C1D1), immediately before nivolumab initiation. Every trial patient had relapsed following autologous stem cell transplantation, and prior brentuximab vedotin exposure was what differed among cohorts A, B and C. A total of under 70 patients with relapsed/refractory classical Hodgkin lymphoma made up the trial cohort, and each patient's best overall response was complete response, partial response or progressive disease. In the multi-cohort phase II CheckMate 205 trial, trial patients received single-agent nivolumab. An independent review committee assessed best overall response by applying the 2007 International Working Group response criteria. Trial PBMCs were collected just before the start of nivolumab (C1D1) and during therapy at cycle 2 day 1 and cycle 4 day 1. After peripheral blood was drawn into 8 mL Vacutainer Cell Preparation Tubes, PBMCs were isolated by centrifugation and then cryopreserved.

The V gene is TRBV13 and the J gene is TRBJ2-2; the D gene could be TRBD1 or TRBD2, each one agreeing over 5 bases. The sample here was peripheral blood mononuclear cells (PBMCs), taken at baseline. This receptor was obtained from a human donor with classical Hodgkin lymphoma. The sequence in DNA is TGTGCCAGCAGCGCTAGGGGAGAGGAGCTGTTTTTT. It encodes CASSARGEELFF.